Given below is one TCR beta chain in context. Its antigen is unidentified. In the source study's methods: ImmunoSEQ yielded junction-only sequences lacking quality scores, so filtering differed. Assay used: immunoSEQ multiplex PCR; TCRdb lists only in-frame clones, some missing. Clone size and the V and J calls come from that table; the DNA yielded D and trimming. The sample holds more than 2 million clones; roughly 95% are singletons and the top ten take 0.9% to 1.4%. The data stem from a study of shared clonotypes between healthy human individuals. Trimming took off 0 bases at V and 0 bases at J, with 11 bases between the two ends. Germline CDR1 is MGHRA and CDR2 is YSYEKL. The CDR3 spans 16 residues. Study results and caveats: Clonotypes which were not shared had lower generation probabilities than clonotypes that all four donors shared.

In the naive CD8 group, cells lacked CD45RO and were positively selected for CCR7, so terminally differentiated effector memory CD45RA+ cells were left out. The receptor was derived from a man between 18 and 35 years old in good health. V gene TRBV4-1 combines with J gene TRBJ1-2; TRBD1 might be the D (5 bases). Sequencing input: naive CD8+ T cells sorted from blood. The CDR3 DNA is TGCGCCAGCAGCCAAGATCCCGCAGGGTCTAACTATGGCTACACCTTC. It encodes CASSQDPAGSNYGYTF.